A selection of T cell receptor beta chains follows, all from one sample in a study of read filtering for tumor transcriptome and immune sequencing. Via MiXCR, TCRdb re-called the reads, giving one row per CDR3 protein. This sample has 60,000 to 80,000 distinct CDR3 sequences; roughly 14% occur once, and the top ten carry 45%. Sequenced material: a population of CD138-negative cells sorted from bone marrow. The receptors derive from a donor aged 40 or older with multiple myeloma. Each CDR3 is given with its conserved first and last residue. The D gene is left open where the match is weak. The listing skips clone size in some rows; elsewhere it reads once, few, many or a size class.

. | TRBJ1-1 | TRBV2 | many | TGTGCCAGCAGCCAAGGGCAGGGGAACACTGAAGCTTTCTTT | CASSQGQGNTEAFF
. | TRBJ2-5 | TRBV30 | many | TGTGCCTGGAGGAGTCAGGGCTACCAAGAGACCCAGTACTTC | CAWRSQGYQETQYF
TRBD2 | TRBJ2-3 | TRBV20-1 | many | TGCAGTGCTGAACTAGCGGGTACAGATACGCAGTATTTT | CSAELAGTDTQYF
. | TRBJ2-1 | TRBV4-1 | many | TGCGCCAGCAGCCAAGAGGGTATCCGGGGTAGTGAGCAGTTCTTC | CASSQEGIRGSEQFF
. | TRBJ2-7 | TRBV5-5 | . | TGTGCCAGCAGCTTGGTAGGGGGTGAGCAGTACTTC | CASSLVGGEQYF
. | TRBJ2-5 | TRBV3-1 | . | TGTGCCAGCAGTTTTTGGCGGGTGGCAGAGACCCAGTACTTC | CASSFWRVAETQYF
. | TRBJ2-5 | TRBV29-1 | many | TGCAGCGTTGAAGGCCTAAAGACCCAGTACTTC | CSVEGLKTQYF
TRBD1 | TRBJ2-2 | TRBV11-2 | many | TGTGCCAGCAGCTGGCGGACAGGAAGCACCGGGGAGCTGTTTTTT | CASSWRTGSTGELFF
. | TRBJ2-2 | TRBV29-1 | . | TGCAGCGTTGAGGGGACCGGGGAGCTGTTTTTT | CSVEGTGELFF
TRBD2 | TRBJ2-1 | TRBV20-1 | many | TGCAGTGCTAGAGATTTAGTCACTAGCGGGTTTTACAATGAGCAGTTCTTC | CSARDLVTSGFYNEQFF
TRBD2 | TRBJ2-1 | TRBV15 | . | TGTGCCACCAGCAAACCAGAGGGGACAGCGGGAGGGCTCATATACAATGAGCGGTTCTTC | CATSKPEGTAGGLIYNERFF
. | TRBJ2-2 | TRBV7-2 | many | TGTGCCAGCAGCTTGCCGACTCTCGACACCGGGGAGCTGTTTTTT | CASSLPTLDTGELFF
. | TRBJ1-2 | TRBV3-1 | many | TGTGCCAGCAGCCAAGCCATCGCTCAGGGCCCACAAGGCTACACCTTC | CASSQAIAQGPQGYTF
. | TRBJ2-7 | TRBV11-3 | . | TGTGCCAGCGCCCTGGGGCAGTTGGCCTACGAGCAGTACTTC | CASALGQLAYEQYF
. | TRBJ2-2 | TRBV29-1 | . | TGCAGCGTTGGGACTACCTTTAACACCGGGGAGCTGTTTTTT | CSVGTTFNTGELFF
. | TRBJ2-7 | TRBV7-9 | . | TGTGCCAGCAGCTCCCCCGGGGTAGCCTACGAGCAGTACTTC | CASSSPGVAYEQYF
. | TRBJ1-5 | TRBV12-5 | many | TGTGCTAGTGGTACTTGGGGGAATTATCAGCCCCAGCATTTT | CASGTWGNYQPQHF
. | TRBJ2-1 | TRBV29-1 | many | TGCAGCGTAGTGAATGGAGCTTACAATGAGCAGTTCTTC | CSVVNGAYNEQFF
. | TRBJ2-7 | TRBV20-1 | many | TGCAGTGCTAGAGGCGTCTACGAGCAGTACTTC | CSARGVYEQYF
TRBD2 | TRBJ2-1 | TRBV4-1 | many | TGCGCCAGCAGCCACGAGCCTCCGGGACTAGCGGGGGGGGCCTACAATGAGCAGTTCTTC | CASSHEPPGLAGGAYNEQFF
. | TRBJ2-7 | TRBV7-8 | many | TGTGCCAGCAGCCCGCTCCCTCCCTACGAGCAGTACTTC | CASSPLPPYEQYF
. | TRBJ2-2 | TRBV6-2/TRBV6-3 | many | TGTGCCAGCAGGCACAGGGAGACCGGGGAGCTGTTTTTT | CASRHRETGELFF
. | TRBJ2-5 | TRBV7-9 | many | TGTGCCAGCAGCTTAGGCGAGTACCAAGAGACCCAGTACTTC | CASSLGEYQETQYF
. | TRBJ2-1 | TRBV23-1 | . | TGCGCCAGCAGTCTTGTTACCGGGACAAGCCCCTACAATGAGCAGTTCTTC | CASSLVTGTSPYNEQFF
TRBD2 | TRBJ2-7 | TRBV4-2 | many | TGTGCCAGCAGCCAAGATGGCACTAGCGGAAGCTACGAGCAGTACTTC | CASSQDGTSGSYEQYF
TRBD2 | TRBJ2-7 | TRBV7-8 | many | TGTGCCAGCAGCCCCCGACTAGCGGGAGGTTTCTACGAGCAGTACTTC | CASSPRLAGGFYEQYF
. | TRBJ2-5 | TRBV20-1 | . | TGCAGTGCTAGAGATGGACTGCAGCCCGGAGAGACCCAGTACTTC | CSARDGLQPGETQYF
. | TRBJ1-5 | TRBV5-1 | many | TGCGCCAGCAGCAAGGTGGACAGTCGCAATCAGCCCCAGCATTTT | CASSKVDSRNQPQHF
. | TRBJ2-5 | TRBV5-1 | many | TGCGCCAGCAGCTTGGTCCCGGGGTCCGGCGGGACCCAGTACTTC | CASSLVPGSGGTQYF
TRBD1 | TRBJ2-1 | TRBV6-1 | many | TGTGCCAGCAGTGAAACCACCGGGACAGGGGGCTGGAATGAGCAGTTCTTC | CASSETTGTGGWNEQFF
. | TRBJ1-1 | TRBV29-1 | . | TGCAGCGTTGACGGTGAAGCTTTCTTT | CSVDGEAFF
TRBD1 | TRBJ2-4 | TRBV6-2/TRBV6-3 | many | TGTGCCAGCAGAACGGGACAGGGTGTCATTCAGTACTTC | CASRTGQGVIQYF
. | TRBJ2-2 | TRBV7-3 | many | TGTGCCAGCAGCCCGGACGGAGACCCCGGGGAGCTGTTTTTT | CASSPDGDPGELFF
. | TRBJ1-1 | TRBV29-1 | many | TGCAGCGTTGTTAGACCCACTGAAGCTTTCTTT | CSVVRPTEAFF
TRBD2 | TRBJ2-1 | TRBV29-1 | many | TGCAGCGTTGAAGGACTAGCGGGAGTGTCGAATGAGCAGTTCTTC | CSVEGLAGVSNEQFF
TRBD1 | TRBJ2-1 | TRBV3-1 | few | TGTGCCAGCAGCCAAGGGGGGACAGGGACCATGAATGAGCAGTTCTTC | CASSQGGTGTMNEQFF
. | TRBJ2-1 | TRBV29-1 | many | TGCAGCGTTGTGGGGGCCGGGGTCTACAATGAGCAGTTCTTC | CSVVGAGVYNEQFF
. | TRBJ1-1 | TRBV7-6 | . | TGTGCCAGCAGCTCCCGGGCGGCTGAAGCTTTCTTT | CASSSRAAEAFF
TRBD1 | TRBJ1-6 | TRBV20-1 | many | TGCAGTGCTGGGGACAGCGGAACTTATAATTCACCCCTCCACTTT | CSAGDSGTYNSPLHF
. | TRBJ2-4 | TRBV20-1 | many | TGCAGTGCTAGTCCCGACGGTCGAGGTCCATTAGCCAAAAACATTCAGTACTTC | CSASPDGRGPLAKNIQYF
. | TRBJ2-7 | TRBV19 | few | TGTGCCAGTAGTTTCAATCGGAACTCCTACGAGCAGTACTTC | CASSFNRNSYEQYF
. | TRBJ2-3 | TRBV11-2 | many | TGTGCCAGCAGCTTAGATGGGGTAGACACAGATACGCAGTATTTT | CASSLDGVDTDTQYF
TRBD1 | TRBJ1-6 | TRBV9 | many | TGTGCCAGCAGCGACAGACAGGGGAATTCACCCCTCCACTTT | CASSDRQGNSPLHF